The 28 T cell receptor beta chains given below trace back to one sample, sequenced in a study of shared clonotypes between healthy human individuals. Method: immunoSEQ multiplex PCR; TCRdb's copy keeps in-frame clones and lacks some. The table includes about 490,000 clones, 76% detected once. Sequenced sample: PBMCs. These receptors were obtained from a woman aged 40 to 50 in good health. Some clones in this sample may be carry-over from other donors' samples.

The rearrangement uses TRBV6-4 and TRBJ2-7; possibly TRBD1 for D (7 bases). This CDR3 spans 15 amino acids. The germline gives CDR1 MRHNA, CDR2 SNTAGT. V lost 6 bases and J lost 2, with 17 bases in between. CDR3 nucleotides: TGTGCCAGCAGGGGCGGGACAGCCCGTCCCTACGAGCAGTACTTC. Protein: CASRGGTARPYEQYF.

The chain recombines TRBV6-5 with TRBJ2-1, with 7 bases matching TRBD2. The J segment lost 9 bases and the V segment lost 2 bases, leaving 7 bases of the junction unmatched. The CDR3 has 14 residues. Germline-derived CDR1 and CDR2 are MNHEY and SVGAGI. The CDR3 is CASSYGRTRGEQFF. In nucleotides, the CDR3 is TGTGCCAGCAGTTACGGGCGGACTAGAGGTGAGCAGTTCTTC.

V is TRBV6-1 and J is TRBJ2-4; D remains ambiguous. The V end was cut by 2 bases, the J end by 4 bases, with 9 bases between. This CDR3 has 14 amino acids. Germline CDR1 MNHNS, CDR2 SASEGT. CDR3 in amino acids: CASSESVGKNIQYF. The CDR3 DNA reads as TGTGCCAGCAGTGAATCGGTGGGAAAAAACATTCAGTACTTC.

The rearrangement uses TRBV5-1 and TRBJ2-7; D gene unclear. The CDR3 has 15 residues. CDR1 and CDR2 (germline): SGHRS, YFSETQ. With 0 bases removed from V and 4 bases from J, the gap between germline ends came to 14 bases. The DNA for the CDR3 is TGCGCCAGCAGCTTGGCTCGGGCCCCCCCGTACGAGCAGTACTTC. Its protein is CASSLARAPPYEQYF.

This clone was recorded a few times. V and J are TRBV15 and TRBJ2-1; D ambiguous. The CDR3 is 16 amino acids. V was cut by 1 base and J by 3 bases, with 13 bases left in between. Germline loops: CDR1 LNHNV, CDR2 YYDKDF (reference sequence). The CDR3 sequence is CATSRVDDQLYNEQFF. The CDR3 coding sequence is TGTGCCACCAGCAGAGTGGACGACCAGCTCTACAATGAGCAGTTCTTC.

The CDR3 DNA reads as TGTGCCAGCAGTATAACGGGAGCGGTCACCGGGGAGCTGTTTTTT. This codes for CASSITGAVTGELFF. The rearrangement joins TRBV2 to TRBJ2-2; D perhaps matches TRBD2 (6 bases). Germline CDR1 SNHLY, CDR2 FYNNEI. The CDR3 consists of 15 residues. The V end was cut by 5 bases, the J end by 4 bases, with 14 bases between.

There are a few counts of this clone. This chain connects TRBV7-3 to TRBJ2-1; 7 nucleotides align to TRBD1. Germline CDR1 reads SGHTA; CDR2 reads FQGTGA. The CDR3 totals 12 residues. J was trimmed by 12 bases and V by 4 bases; bases with no gene match: 6. The CDR3 reads CASSSTGKGQFF. The CDR3 region has the DNA TGTGCCAGCAGCTCGACAGGGAAAGGGCAGTTCTTC.

About this clone: One base away lies a much larger clone, so this may be a sequencing read error. The rearrangement links TRBV7-7 to TRBJ2-7; 9 nucleotides align to TRBD1. The CDR3 spans 13 residues. V lost 5 bases and J lost 3; bases outside the gene matches: 2. Germline lookup yields CDR1 SSHAT and CDR2 FNYEAQ (reference sequence). CDR3 nucleotide sequence: TGTGCCAGCAGCCCGGGACAGGGCTACGAGCAGTACTTC. Encoded protein: CASSPGQGYEQYF. The full variable domain, with the rest looked up from reference TRBV7-7 and TRBJ2-7, is GAGVSQSPRYKVTKRGQDVTLRCDPISSHATLYWYQQALGQGPEFLTYFNYEAQPDKSGLPSDRFSAERPEGSISTLTIQRTEQRDSAMYRCASSPGQGYEQYFGPGTRLTVT.

The chain couples TRBV7-2 to TRBJ2-7, with 10 bases that match TRBD2. CDR1 and CDR2 (germline): SGHTA, FQGNSA. CDR3 length: 13 amino acids. The V gene end was trimmed by 6 bases and the J gene end by 4 bases; junction bases not matched to a gene: 3. For the CDR3, the DNA is TGTGCCAGCAGGTCTAGCGGGAGTTACGAGCAGTACTTC. The encoded protein is CASRSSGSYEQYF.

This clone has a single count. This could be a read error, since a much larger clone is one nucleotide away. Other DNA sequences of this sample code for an identical CDR3. This sequence joins TRBV29-1 and TRBJ2-7; possibly TRBD1 for D (5 bases). The CDR3 length is 12 residues. Trimming took off 4 bases at V and 2 bases at J, with 9 bases between the two ends. Germline loops: CDR1 SQVTM, CDR2 ANQGSEA. This CDR3 is CSVVGQPYEQYF. The CDR3 nucleotides are TGCAGCGTTGTTGGACAACCCTACGAGCAGTACTTC.

This clone was seen once. This chain uses TRBV11-2 with TRBJ2-1; TRBD2 might be the D (5 bases). CDR3 length equals 16 residues. Per germline, CDR1 SGHAT and CDR2 FQNNGV. The V end was cut by 0 bases, the J end by 8 bases, with 17 bases between. The CDR3: CASSLEARRGRDEQFF. The CDR3 region has the DNA TGTGCCAGCAGCTTAGAGGCACGCCGGGGAAGGGATGAGCAGTTCTTC.

The chain uses TRBV7-7 and TRBJ2-3; unclear D gene. This CDR3 is built from 15 residues. Per germline, CDR1 SSHAT and CDR2 FNYEAQ (reference sequence). V gave up 2 bases and J gave up 6 bases, with 15 bases separating them. The CDR3 spells CASSLNYERSDTQYF. The CDR3 DNA reads TGTGCCAGCAGCTTAAATTACGAGCGATCTGATACGCAGTATTTT.

The rearrangement links TRBV9 to TRBJ2-7; maybe TRBD2 (7 bases). The CDR3 runs 16 residues. Germline V gene lookup returns CDR1 SGDLS and CDR2 YYNGEE. V gave up 3 bases and J gave up 5 bases, with 21 bases separating them. This chain's CDR3 is CASSARGAPVPNEQYF. In nucleotides, the CDR3 is TGTGCCAGCAGCGCTCGGGGGGCCCCAGTCCCCAACGAGCAGTACTTC.

The genes are TRBV7-2 and TRBJ2-3; 14 positions agree with TRBD2. The V gene end was trimmed by 5 bases and the J gene end by 2 bases; junction bases not matched to a gene: 6. Germline CDR1 is SGHTA and CDR2 is FQGNSA. The CDR3 is made up of 17 amino acids. The CDR3 is CASSLRTSGGFTDTQYF. Here the CDR3 DNA reads TGTGCCAGCAGCCTACGGACTAGCGGGGGGTTCACAGATACGCAGTATTTT.

With respect to this clone: A read error may explain this, as a much larger clone is one base away. The chain is built from TRBV11-2 and TRBJ2-7; maybe TRBD2 (5 bases). V dropped 5 bases and J dropped 3 bases, with 5 bases sitting between them. The CDR3 runs to 11 residues. CDR1 SGHAT and CDR2 FQNNGV come from the germline V gene. The CDR3 reads CASSRDYEQYF. CDR3 DNA sequence: TGTGCCAGCAGCCGGGACTACGAGCAGTACTTC.

In this sample, this clone turned up a few times. V gene TRBV9 combines with J gene TRBJ2-3, with D unclear. Germline V gene sequence: CDR1 SGDLS, CDR2 YYNGEE. CDR3 length: 14 residues. Trimming cost V 0 bases and J 3 bases, with 8 bases left between them. CDR3 bases: TGTGCCAGCAGCGTAGGGAGAAAAACAGATACGCAGTATTTT. Translated, it gives CASSVGRKTDTQYF.

The chain links TRBV2 to TRBJ2-6; TRBD1 agrees at 7 bases. The CDR3 contains 17 residues. The trim removed 1 base at V and 2 bases at J, leaving 5 bases unmatched. Germline CDR1 reads SNHLY; CDR2 reads FYNNEI. The CDR3 nucleotides read TGTGCCAGCAGTGAAGTGAGGGGGCTCGCTGGGGCCAACGTCCTGACTTTC. Protein product: CASSEVRGLAGANVLTF. The entire variable domain, with the rest obtained from reference TRBV2 and TRBJ2-6, is as follows: EPEVTQTPSHQVTQMGQEVILRCVPISNHLYFYWYRQILGQKVEFLVSFYNNEISEKSEIFDDQFSVERPDGSNFTLKIRSTKLEDSAMYFCASSEVRGLAGANVLTFGAGSRLTVL.

The chain employs TRBV10-2 and TRBJ2-3, with D maybe TRBD2 (6 bases). Trimming took off 5 bases at V and 2 bases at J, with 11 bases between the two ends. Germline CDR1 WSHSY, CDR2 SAAADI. The length of the CDR3 is 14 residues. CDR3 coding DNA: TGCGCCAGCAGTAGTTGGGGACTCACAGATACGCAGTATTTT. This codes for CASSSWGLTDTQYF.

V and J are TRBV11-2 and TRBJ1-2; D gene uncertain. The germline V gene has CDR1 SGHAT and CDR2 FQNNGV. V gave up 5 bases and J gave up 4 bases, with 14 bases separating them. This CDR3 has 14 residues. CDR3 residues: CASSPTVTFYGYTF. The CDR3 bases are TGTGCCAGCAGCCCTACCGTGACTTTCTATGGCTACACCTTC.

The chain is built from TRBV28 and TRBJ1-1; possibly TRBD1 for D (5 bases). CDR1 and CDR2 (germline): MDHEN, SYDVKM. V lost 1 base, J lost 7 bases, and 10 bases lay in between. The CDR3 has 13 residues. CDR3 sequence: CASSLSPTVEAFF. CDR3 DNA: TGTGCCAGCAGTTTATCCCCGACAGTTGAAGCTTTCTTT.

This clone was seen once. The rearrangement uses TRBV5-1 and TRBJ1-1; possible D gene TRBD1, 5 bases. CDR1 and CDR2 (germline): SGHRS, YFSETQ. V shed 3 bases and J shed 11 bases, with 17 bases lying between them. This CDR3 is 13 amino acids long. The CDR3 DNA follows: TGCGCCAGCAGCTGGGGCGGGCAGGGCGCGGCTTTCTTT. It translates to CASSWGGQGAAFF.

V usage is TRBV11-3 and J usage is TRBJ2-1; D possibly corresponds to TRBD1 (6 bases). V lost 1 base, J lost 6 bases, and 10 bases lay in between. The germline CDR1 and CDR2 sequences are SGHNT and YENEEA. The CDR3 extends over 14 amino acids. CDR3 sequence reads: CASSLGTGSNEQFF. The DNA of the CDR3 is TGTGCCAGCAGCTTAGGTACAGGGTCCAATGAGCAGTTCTTC.

This clone was detected ten times or more. In the same sample, other DNA sequences code for this CDR3. The chain links TRBV28 to TRBJ1-1; D is perhaps TRBD1 (5 bases). Germline lookup yields CDR1 MDHEN and CDR2 SYDVKM. The CDR3 covers 13 residues. V dropped 6 bases and J dropped 4 bases, with 12 bases sitting between them. The CDR3 sequence: CASRAQGSTEAFF. The CDR3 nucleotides are TGTGCCAGCAGGGCCCAGGGATCCACTGAAGCTTTCTTT.

The J gene is TRBJ2-6, the V gene TRBV19; possible D gene TRBD1, 6 bases. The germline V gene has CDR1 LNHDA and CDR2 SQIVND (reference sequence). V dropped 3 bases and J dropped 3 bases, with 9 bases sitting between them. CDR3 size: 15 residues. The CDR3 DNA reads as TGTGCCAGTAGTATCAGGGGTGGTGGGGCCAACGTCCTGACTTTC. Translation: CASSIRGGGANVLTF. The full variable domain, with the rest looked up from reference TRBV19 and TRBJ2-6, is DGGITQSPKYLFRKEGQNVTLSCEQNLNHDAMYWYRQDPGQGLRLIYYSQIVNDFQKGDIAEGYSVSREKKESFPLTVTSAQKNPTAFYLCASSIRGGGANVLTFGAGSRLTVL.

This clone was found a few times. The chain joins TRBV4-2 to TRBJ1-4, with D hard to call. Looked up from germline, CDR1 is LGHNA and CDR2 is YNFKEQ. The CDR3 sequence is 15 residues long. Between the trimmed V and J ends, which lost 0 bases and 10 bases, there was a span of 15 bases. The CDR3 loop is CASSQDPGYGGKLFF. In DNA form, the CDR3 reads TGTGCCAGCAGCCAAGATCCCGGGTACGGAGGAAAACTGTTTTTT.

The chain is built from TRBV29-1 and TRBJ2-3; no firm D call. Trimming cost V 6 bases and J 7 bases, with 20 bases left between them. The CDR3 has 14 residues. In germline, CDR1 is SQVTM, CDR2 ANQGSEA. The CDR3 DNA reads TGCAGCGTCTCACCCTTAGCAAGACCCAATACGCAGTATTTT. This sequence encodes CSVSPLARPNTQYF.

The chain employs TRBV29-1 and TRBJ2-5, with D possibly TRBD2 on 5 matching bases. CDR3 length: 14 residues. The V gene lost 3 bases and the J gene lost 0 bases, with 11 bases spanning the gap. CDR1 is SQVTM and CDR2 is ANQGSEA in the germline V gene. CDR3: CSVEGAENQETQYF. Written as DNA, the CDR3 is TGCAGCGTTGAGGGAGCAGAGAACCAAGAGACCCAGTACTTC.

This clone was observed at least ten times. The V gene is TRBV7-9, the J gene TRBJ1-3, with 7 bases identical to TRBD1. The CDR3 runs to 14 residues. Germline trimming cut 5 bases from V and 1 base from J; bases unmatched to any gene: 2. Germline V CDR1 and CDR2: SEHNR, FQNEAQ (reference sequence). The CDR3 reads CASSRDSSGNTIYF. The CDR3 DNA sequence: TGTGCCAGCAGCCGGGACAGTTCTGGAAACACCATATATTTT. The full variable domain, in which reference TRBV7-9 and TRBJ1-3 provide the parts outside the CDR3, is DTGVSQNPRHKITKRGQNVTFRCDPISEHNRLYWYRQTLGQGPEFLTYFQNEAQLEKSRLLSDRFSAERPKGSFSTLEIQRTEQGDSAMYLCASSRDSSGNTIYFGEGSWLTVV.